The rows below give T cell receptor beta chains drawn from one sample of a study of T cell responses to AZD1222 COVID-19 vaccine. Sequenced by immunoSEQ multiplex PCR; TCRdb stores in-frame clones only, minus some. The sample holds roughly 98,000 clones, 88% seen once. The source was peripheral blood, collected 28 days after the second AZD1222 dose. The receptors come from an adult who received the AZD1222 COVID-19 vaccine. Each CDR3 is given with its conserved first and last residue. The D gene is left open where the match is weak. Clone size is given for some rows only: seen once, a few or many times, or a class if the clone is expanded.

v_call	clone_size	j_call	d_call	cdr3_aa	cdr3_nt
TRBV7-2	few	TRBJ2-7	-	CASSFNAALYYEQYF	TGTGCCAGCAGCTTCAACGCAGCTCTGTACTACGAGCAGTACTTC
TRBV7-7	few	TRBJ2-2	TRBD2	CASSRLAGTNTGELFF	TGTGCCAGCAGCCGACTAGCGGGAACGAACACCGGGGAGCTGTTTTTT
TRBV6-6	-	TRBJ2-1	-	CASSNDYNEQFF	TGTGCCAGCAGTAACGACTACAATGAGCAGTTCTTC
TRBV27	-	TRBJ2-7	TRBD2	CASTPLAGVYEQYF	TGTGCCAGCACGCCTTTGGCGGGGGTTTACGAGCAGTACTTC
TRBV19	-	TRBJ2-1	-	CASSKVVGEQFF	TGTGCCAGTAGTAAAGTGGTCGGTGAGCAGTTCTTC
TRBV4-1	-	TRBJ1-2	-	CASSQEARFYGYTF	TGCGCCAGCAGCCAAGAGGCGCGGTTCTATGGCTACACCTTC
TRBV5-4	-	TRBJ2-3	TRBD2	CASGTSGSRTQYF	TGTGCCAGCGGTACTAGCGGGTCGAGGACGCAGTATTTT
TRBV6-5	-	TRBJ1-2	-	CASRVGQSYGYTF	TGTGCCAGCAGGGTAGGACAAAGCTATGGCTACACCTTC
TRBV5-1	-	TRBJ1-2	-	CASRVIGSANYGYTF	TGCGCCAGCCGCGTCATAGGCAGCGCTAACTATGGCTACACCTTC
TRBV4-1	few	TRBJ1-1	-	CASSQDIGAGEAFF	TGCGCCAGCAGCCAAGATATTGGGGCAGGGGAAGCTTTCTTT